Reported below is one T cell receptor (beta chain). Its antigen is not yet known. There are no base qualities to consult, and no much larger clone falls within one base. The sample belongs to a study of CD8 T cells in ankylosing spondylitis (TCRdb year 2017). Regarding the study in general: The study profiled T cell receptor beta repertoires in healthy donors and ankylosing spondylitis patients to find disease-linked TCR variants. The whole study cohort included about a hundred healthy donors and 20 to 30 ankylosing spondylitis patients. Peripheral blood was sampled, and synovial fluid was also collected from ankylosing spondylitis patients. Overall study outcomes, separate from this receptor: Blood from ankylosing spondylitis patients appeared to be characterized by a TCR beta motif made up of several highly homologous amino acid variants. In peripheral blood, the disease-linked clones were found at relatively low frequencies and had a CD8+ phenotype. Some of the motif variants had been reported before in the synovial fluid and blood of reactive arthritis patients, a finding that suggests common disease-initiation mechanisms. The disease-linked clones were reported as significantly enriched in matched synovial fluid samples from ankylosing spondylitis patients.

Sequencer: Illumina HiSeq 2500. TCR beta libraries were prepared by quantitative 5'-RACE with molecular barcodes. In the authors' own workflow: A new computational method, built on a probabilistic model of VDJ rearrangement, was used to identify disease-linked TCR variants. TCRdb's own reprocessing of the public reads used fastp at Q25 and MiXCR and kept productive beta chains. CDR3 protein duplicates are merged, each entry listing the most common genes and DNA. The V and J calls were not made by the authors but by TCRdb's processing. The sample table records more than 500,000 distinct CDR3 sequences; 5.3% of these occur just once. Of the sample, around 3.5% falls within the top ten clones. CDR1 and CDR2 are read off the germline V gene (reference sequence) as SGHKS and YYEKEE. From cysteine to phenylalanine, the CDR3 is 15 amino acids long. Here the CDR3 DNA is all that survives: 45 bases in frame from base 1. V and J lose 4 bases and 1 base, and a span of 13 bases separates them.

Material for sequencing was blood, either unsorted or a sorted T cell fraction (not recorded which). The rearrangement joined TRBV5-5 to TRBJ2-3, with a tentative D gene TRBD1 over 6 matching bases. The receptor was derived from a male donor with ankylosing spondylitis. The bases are TGTGCCAGCAGCATTGGACCAGGGGGCACAGATACGCAGTATTTT. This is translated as CASSIGPGGTDTQYF. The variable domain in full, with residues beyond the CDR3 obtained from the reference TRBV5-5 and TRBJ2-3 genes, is DAGVTQSPTHLIKTRGQQVTLRCSPISGHKSVSWYQQVLGQGPQFIFQYYEKEERGRGNFPDRFSARQFPNYSSELNVNALLLGDSALYLCASSIGPGGTDTQYFGPGTRLTVL.